A selection of T cell receptor beta chains follows, all from one sample in a study of response to subunit inactivated influenza vaccine. From the RT-PCR reads, TCRdb called clonotypes with MiXCR, one entry per CDR3 protein. The table lists over 450,000 distinct CDR3 sequences, 10% to 15% of them singletons. The starting material was PBMCs from blood, obtained roughly 6 weeks after vaccination. The receptors derive from a man between 50 and 59 years old who received an inactivated influenza vaccine. Both conserved end residues are part of each CDR3. D genes are given only for firm matches. Part of the rows lack a size; the others show once, few, many or a class for expanded clones.

NA,TRBV6-2/TRBV6-3,TRBJ2-5,NA,CASKENQGVYETQYF,TGTGCCAGCAAAGAAAACCAGGGAGTATATGAGACCCAGTACTTC
few,TRBV7-2,TRBJ2-3,TRBD2,CASSFDGGLGTDTQYF,TGTGCCAGCAGCTTTGACGGGGGGTTAGGCACAGATACGCAGTATTTT
once,TRBV20-1,TRBJ1-2,NA,CSARDSPGDYGYTF,TGCAGTGCTAGAGATTCCCCAGGTGACTATGGCTACACCTTC
NA,TRBV5-1,TRBJ2-7,TRBD1,CASSQIFDRGLYEQYF,TGCGCCAGCAGCCAGATCTTTGACAGGGGGCTCTACGAGCAGTACTTC
few,TRBV29-1,TRBJ2-1,TRBD2,CSGSGTSGRSSYNEQFF,TGCAGCGGTTCCGGGACTAGCGGGAGGAGCTCCTACAATGAGCAGTTCTTC
NA,TRBV6-2/TRBV6-3,TRBJ2-7,NA,CASSYWYEQYF,TGTGCCAGCAGTTACTGGTACGAGCAGTACTTC
NA,TRBV9,TRBJ2-2,TRBD2,CASSEGLAGGTGELFF,TGTGCCAGCAGCGAGGGACTAGCGGGAGGCACCGGGGAGCTGTTTTTT
few,TRBV20-1,TRBJ2-1,TRBD2,CSATTGTSVYNEQFF,TGCAGTGCGACCACCGGGACTAGCGTATACAATGAGCAGTTCTTC
few,TRBV10-3,TRBJ1-4,TRBD1,CAISPDRGPNEKLFF,TGTGCCATCAGCCCAGACAGGGGACCTAATGAAAAACTGTTTTTT
many,TRBV12-3/TRBV12-4,TRBJ2-3,NA,CASSLFSTDTQYF,TGTGCCAGCAGTTTATTTAGCACAGATACGCAGTATTTT
few,TRBV3-1,TRBJ2-7,NA,CASSQSPVQQYF,TGTGCCAGCAGCCAATCCCCGGTACAGCAGTACTTC
NA,TRBV20-1,TRBJ2-3,NA,CSATGSSFTDTQYF,TGCAGTGCTACCGGGAGCAGTTTCACAGATACGCAGTATTTT
NA,TRBV15,TRBJ2-1,NA,CATSKGYNEQFF,TGTGCCACCAGCAAGGGCTACAATGAGCAGTTCTTC
few,TRBV7-8,TRBJ2-1,TRBD2,CASSPHKLAGYNEQFF,TGTGCCAGCAGCCCCCACAAACTAGCGGGATACAATGAGCAGTTCTTC
few,TRBV4-1,TRBJ2-2,TRBD2,CASSQGLAGGRTGELFF,TGCGCCAGCAGCCAAGGGCTAGCGGGGGGGCGCACCGGGGAGCTGTTTTTT
many,TRBV29-1,TRBJ2-5,NA,CSVEDLGSQYF,TGCAGCGTTGAAGATCTTGGGTCCCAGTACTTC
few,TRBV29-1,TRBJ2-2,TRBD1,CSVGQGVDTGELFF,TGCAGCGTTGGTCAGGGGGTAGACACCGGGGAGCTGTTTTTT
NA,TRBV4-3,TRBJ2-2,TRBD1,CASSQASGGLGELFF,TGCGCCAGCAGCCAAGCGTCAGGGGGATTAGGGGAGCTGTTTTTT
few,TRBV24-1,TRBJ2-5,TRBD2,CATSDPREGYQETQYF,TGTGCCACCAGTGACCCCCGGGAGGGGTACCAAGAGACCCAGTACTTC
many,TRBV7-3,TRBJ1-6,NA,CASSLAGLGNSPLHF,TGTGCCAGCAGCTTAGCAGGATTAGGGAATTCACCCCTCCACTTT
NA,TRBV4-3,TRBJ1-2,TRBD1,CASSHGDSNYGYTF,TGCGCCAGCAGCCACGGGGACAGTAACTATGGCTACACCTTC
NA,TRBV7-8,TRBJ2-2,NA,CASITGTTTGELFF,TGTGCCAGCATCACCGGGACAACCACCGGGGAGCTGTTTTTT
few,TRBV20-1,TRBJ2-4,TRBD1,CSALQGAAKNIQYF,TGCAGTGCTCTACAGGGGGCGGCCAAAAACATTCAGTACTTC
many,TRBV6-5,TRBJ2-7,NA,CASSYGLPSSYEQYF,TGTGCCAGCAGTTACGGACTGCCGAGCTCCTACGAGCAGTACTTC
NA,TRBV7-9,TRBJ1-5,NA,CASSLLEGPQHF,TGTGCCAGCAGCCTCCTCGAAGGGCCCCAGCATTTT
NA,TRBV14,TRBJ2-5,NA,CASSRRESETQYF,TGTGCCAGCAGCCGTCGGGAGTCAGAGACCCAGTACTTC
NA,TRBV3-1,TRBJ2-1,NA,CASSPTNTEQFF,TGTGCCAGCAGCCCCACTAATACGGAGCAGTTCTTC
NA,TRBV12-3/TRBV12-4,TRBJ2-7,NA,CASRKIGTTLEQYF,TGTGCCAGCAGGAAGATCGGGACCACCCTCGAGCAGTACTTC
NA,TRBV5-6,TRBJ2-3,NA,CASSWRASTDTQYF,TGTGCCAGCAGTTGGAGGGCTAGCACAGATACGCAGTATTTT
few,TRBV18,TRBJ2-1,NA,CASSPLRNNEQFF,TGTGCCAGCTCACCGCTTCGGAACAATGAGCAGTTCTTC
NA,TRBV14,TRBJ1-1,NA,CASSQTDRYTEAFF,TGTGCCAGCAGCCAGACGGACAGATACACTGAAGCTTTCTTT
NA,TRBV7-2,TRBJ2-7,NA,CASRGGLNSYEQYF,TGTGCCAGCAGGGGTGGACTTAACTCCTACGAGCAGTACTTC
many,TRBV20-1,TRBJ2-1,NA,CSARLGGLGEQFF,TGCAGTGCTCGTCTCGGGGGGCTAGGTGAGCAGTTCTTC
few,TRBV25-1,TRBJ2-2,NA,CASRYVSGELFF,TGTGCCAGTCGCTATGTTTCCGGGGAGCTGTTTTTT
NA,TRBV5-1,TRBJ2-5,NA,CASREGRETQYF,TGCGCCAGCAGGGAAGGGCGGGAGACCCAGTACTTC
NA,TRBV4-1,TRBJ1-1,NA,CASSQEGRARAFF,TGCGCCAGCAGCCAAGAGGGGCGCGCCCGAGCTTTCTTT